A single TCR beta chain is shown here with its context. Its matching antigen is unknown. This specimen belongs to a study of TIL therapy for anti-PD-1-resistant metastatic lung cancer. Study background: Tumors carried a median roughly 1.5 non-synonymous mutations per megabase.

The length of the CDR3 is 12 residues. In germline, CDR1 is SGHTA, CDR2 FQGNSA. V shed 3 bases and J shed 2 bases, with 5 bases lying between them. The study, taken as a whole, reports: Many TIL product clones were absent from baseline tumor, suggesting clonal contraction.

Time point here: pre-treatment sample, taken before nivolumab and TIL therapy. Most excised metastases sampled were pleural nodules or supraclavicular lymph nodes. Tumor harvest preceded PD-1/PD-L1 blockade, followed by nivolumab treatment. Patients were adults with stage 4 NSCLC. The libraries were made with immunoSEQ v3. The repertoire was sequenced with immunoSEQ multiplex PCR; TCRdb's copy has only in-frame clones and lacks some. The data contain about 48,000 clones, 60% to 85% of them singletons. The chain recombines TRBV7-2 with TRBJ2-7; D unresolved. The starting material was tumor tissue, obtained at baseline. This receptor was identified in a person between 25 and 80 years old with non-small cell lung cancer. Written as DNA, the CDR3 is TGTGCCAGCAGCTTTCTGACCTACGAGCAGTACTTC. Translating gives CASSFLTYEQYF. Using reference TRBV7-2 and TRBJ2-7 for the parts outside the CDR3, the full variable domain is GAGVSQSPSNKVTEKGKDVELRCDPISGHTALYWYRQSLGQGLEFLIYFQGNSAPDKSGLPSDRFSAERTGGSVSTLTIQRTQQEDSAVYLCASSFLTYEQYFGPGTRLTVT.